A single sample is the source of the 8 T cell receptor beta chains below, sequenced in a study of T-cell memory formation after mild COVID-19. From the 5' RACE reads, TCRdb called clonotypes with MiXCR, one entry per CDR3 protein. The profile shows approximately 560,000 distinct CDR3 sequences, 17% of them singletons. Material: PBMCs or a T cell subset sorted from them (not recorded which). The receptors were gathered from an adult woman who had mild COVID-19 (a few samples of this study predate the infection). Cell type and time point are not known.

The chain employs TRBV24-1 and TRBJ1-5; 8 bases align to TRBD1. Losses at the gene ends were 3 bases for V and 5 bases for J; bases not matched to a gene: 2. This CDR3 contains 14 residues. Germline CDR1 reads KGHDR; CDR2 reads SFDVKD. The chain's CDR3 is CATSDRTGHQPQHF. The CDR3 DNA is TGTGCCACCAGTGATCGGACAGGGCATCAGCCCCAGCATTTT.

This chain joins TRBV7-3 and TRBJ2-1; D tentatively fits TRBD1 or TRBD2 (5 bases each). Trimming left V 4 bases short and J 0 bases short, with 16 bases between. The CDR3 runs 17 residues. Germline V gives CDR1 SGHTA, CDR2 FQGTGA. Here the CDR3 DNA reads TGTGCCAGCAGCTCCCTTTTCGAGGGGCCCTCCTACAATGAGCAGTTCTTC. This codes for CASSSLFEGPSYNEQFF.

This clonotype was recorded at least ten times. The J gene is TRBJ1-1, the V gene TRBV4-1; D uncertain. This CDR3 spans 15 amino acids. Between the trimmed V and J ends, which lost 0 bases and 6 bases, there was a span of 14 bases. CDR1 and CDR2 from the germline V gene are MGHRA and YSYEKL. The CDR3 loop is CASSQDPSGAAEAFF. Here the CDR3 DNA reads TGCGCCAGCAGCCAAGACCCGTCAGGAGCGGCTGAAGCTTTCTTT.

This clonotype has at least ten counts. This chain connects TRBV7-6 to TRBJ1-3; 7 bases line up with TRBD1. V dropped 5 bases and J dropped 0; count of bases not matched to a gene: 4. In germline, CDR1 is SGHVS, CDR2 FNYEAQ. This CDR3 spans 15 amino acids. CDR3 nucleotides: TGTGCCAGCAGCCCGGGGACAGCCTCTGGAAACACCATATATTTT. Protein sequence: CASSPGTASGNTIYF. The full variable domain, completed using reference TRBV7-6 and TRBJ1-3, is GAGVSQSPRYKVTKRGQDVALRCDPISGHVSLYWYRQALGQGPEFLTYFNYEAQQDKSGLPNDRFSAERPEGSISTLTIQRTEQRDSAMYRCASSPGTASGNTIYFGEGSWLTVV.

V and J are TRBV9 and TRBJ1-3; 9 bases align to TRBD1. The CDR3 is 15 amino acids. V lost 3 bases and J lost 2; bases outside the gene matches: 3. Germline V gives CDR1 SGDLS, CDR2 YYNGEE. The CDR3 DNA is TGTGCCAGCAGCGATGGACAGGGGCCTGGAAACACCATATATTTT. It is translated as CASSDGQGPGNTIYF.

The count of this clonotype is one. One end of the junction does not line up with germline, which may come from a read error. This chain connects TRBV14 to TRBJ2-1; D may be TRBD1 or TRBD2 (5 bases each). Germline CDR1 and CDR2: SGHDN and FVKESK. This CDR3 has 13 residues. The CDR3 region has the DNA TGTGCCAGCAGTGGGGGAGATTACAATGAGCAGTTATTC. Protein sequence: CASSGGDYNEQLF.

This clonotype was detected only a few times. The genes are TRBV3-1 and TRBJ2-3; TRBD2 aligns across 8 bases. This CDR3 spans 15 amino acids. Trimming removed 4 bases from V and 2 bases from J; junction bases left unmatched: 5. Germline CDR1 LGHDT, CDR2 YNNKEL (reference sequence). The CDR3 sequence is CASSRSSGPTDTQYF. For the CDR3, the DNA is TGTGCCAGCAGCCGATCTAGCGGGCCCACAGATACGCAGTATTTT.

The table lists this clonotype with many counts. J is TRBJ1-1 and V is TRBV3-1; possibly TRBD1 for D (5 bases). V was trimmed by 2 bases and J by 10 bases, leaving 14 bases between them. Germline CDR1 and CDR2: LGHDT and YNNKEL (reference sequence). The CDR3 consists of 13 residues. CDR3 residues: CASSQTGGAGAFF. In DNA, the CDR3 is TGTGCCAGCAGCCAAACGGGAGGGGCAGGAGCTTTCTTT.